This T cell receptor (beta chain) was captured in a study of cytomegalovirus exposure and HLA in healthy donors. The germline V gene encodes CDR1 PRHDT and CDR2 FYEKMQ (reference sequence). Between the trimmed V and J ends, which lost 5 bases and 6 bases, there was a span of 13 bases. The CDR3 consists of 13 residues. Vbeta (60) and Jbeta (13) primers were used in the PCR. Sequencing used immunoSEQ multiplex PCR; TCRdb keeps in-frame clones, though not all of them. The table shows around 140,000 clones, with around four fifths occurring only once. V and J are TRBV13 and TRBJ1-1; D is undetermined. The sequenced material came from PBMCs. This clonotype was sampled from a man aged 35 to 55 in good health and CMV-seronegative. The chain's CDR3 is CASSVGPVAEAFF. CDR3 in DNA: TGTGCCAGCAGCGTCGGTCCCGTGGCTGAAGCTTTCTTT.